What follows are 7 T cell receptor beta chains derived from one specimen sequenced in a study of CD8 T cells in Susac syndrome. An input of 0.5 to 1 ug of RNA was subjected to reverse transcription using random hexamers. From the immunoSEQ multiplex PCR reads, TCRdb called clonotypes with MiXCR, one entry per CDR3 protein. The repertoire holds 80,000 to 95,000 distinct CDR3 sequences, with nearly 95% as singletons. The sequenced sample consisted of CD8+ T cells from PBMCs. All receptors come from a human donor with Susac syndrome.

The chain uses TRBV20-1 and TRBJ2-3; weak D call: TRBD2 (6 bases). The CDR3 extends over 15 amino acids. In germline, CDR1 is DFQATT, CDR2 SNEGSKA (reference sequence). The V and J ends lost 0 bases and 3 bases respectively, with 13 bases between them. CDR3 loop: CSARDPRGGTDTQYF. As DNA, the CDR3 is TGCAGTGCTAGAGACCCCCGGGGAGGAACAGATACGCAGTATTTT.

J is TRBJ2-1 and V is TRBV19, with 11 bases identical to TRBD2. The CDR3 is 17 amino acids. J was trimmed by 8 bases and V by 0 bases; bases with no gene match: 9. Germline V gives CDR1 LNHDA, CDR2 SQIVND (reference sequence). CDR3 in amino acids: CASSIDPSLAGVHEQFF. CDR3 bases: TGTGCCAGTAGTATAGATCCGTCACTAGCGGGAGTACATGAGCAGTTCTTC.

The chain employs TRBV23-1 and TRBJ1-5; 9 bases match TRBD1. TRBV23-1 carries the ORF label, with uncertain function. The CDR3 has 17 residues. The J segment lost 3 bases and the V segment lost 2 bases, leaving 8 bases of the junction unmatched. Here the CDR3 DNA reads TGCGCCAGCAGTCAAATTCTCAGGACAGGGGACAATCAGCCCCAGCATTTT. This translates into CASSQILRTGDNQPQHF.

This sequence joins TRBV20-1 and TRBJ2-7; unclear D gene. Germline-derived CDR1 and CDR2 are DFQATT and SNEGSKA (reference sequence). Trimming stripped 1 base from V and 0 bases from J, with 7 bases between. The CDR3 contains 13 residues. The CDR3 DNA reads TGCAGTGCTAGAGCTGAAACCTCCTACGAGCAGTACTTC. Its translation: CSARAETSYEQYF.

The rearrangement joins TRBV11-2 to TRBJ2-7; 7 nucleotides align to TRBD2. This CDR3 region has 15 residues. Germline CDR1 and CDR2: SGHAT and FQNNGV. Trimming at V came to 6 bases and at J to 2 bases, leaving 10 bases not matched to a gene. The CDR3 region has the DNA TGTGCCAGCAGTTTCGCCGGGACTACCCCCTACGAGCAGTACTTC. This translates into CASSFAGTTPYEQYF.

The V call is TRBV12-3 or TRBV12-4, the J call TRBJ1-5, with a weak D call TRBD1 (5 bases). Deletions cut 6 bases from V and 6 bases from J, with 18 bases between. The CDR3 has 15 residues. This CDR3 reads CASSPLMTELQPQHF. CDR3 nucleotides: TGTGCCAGCAGCCCCCTTATGACAGAACTTCAGCCCCAGCATTTT.

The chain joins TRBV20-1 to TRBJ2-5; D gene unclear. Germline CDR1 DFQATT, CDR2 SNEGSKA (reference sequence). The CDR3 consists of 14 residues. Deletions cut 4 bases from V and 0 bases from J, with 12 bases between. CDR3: CSATDVLHQETQYF. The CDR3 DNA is TGCAGTGCTACTGATGTCCTACACCAAGAGACCCAGTACTTC.